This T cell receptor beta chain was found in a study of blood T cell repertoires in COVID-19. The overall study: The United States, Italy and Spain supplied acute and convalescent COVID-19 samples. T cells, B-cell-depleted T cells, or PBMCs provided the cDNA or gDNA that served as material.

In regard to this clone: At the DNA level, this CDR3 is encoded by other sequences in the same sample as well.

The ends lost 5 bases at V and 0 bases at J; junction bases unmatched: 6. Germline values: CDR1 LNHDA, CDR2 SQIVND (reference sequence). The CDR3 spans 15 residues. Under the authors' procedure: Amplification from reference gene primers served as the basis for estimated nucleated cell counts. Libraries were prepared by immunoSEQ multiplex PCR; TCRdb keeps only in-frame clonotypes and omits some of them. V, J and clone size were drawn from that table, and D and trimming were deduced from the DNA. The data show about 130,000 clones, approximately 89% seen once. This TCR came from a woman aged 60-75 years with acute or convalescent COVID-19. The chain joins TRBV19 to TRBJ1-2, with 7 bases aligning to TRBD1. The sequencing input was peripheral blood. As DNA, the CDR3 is TGTGCCAGTAGTTCACGGGACAGAGCTAACTATGGCTACACCTTC. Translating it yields CASSSRDRANYGYTF.